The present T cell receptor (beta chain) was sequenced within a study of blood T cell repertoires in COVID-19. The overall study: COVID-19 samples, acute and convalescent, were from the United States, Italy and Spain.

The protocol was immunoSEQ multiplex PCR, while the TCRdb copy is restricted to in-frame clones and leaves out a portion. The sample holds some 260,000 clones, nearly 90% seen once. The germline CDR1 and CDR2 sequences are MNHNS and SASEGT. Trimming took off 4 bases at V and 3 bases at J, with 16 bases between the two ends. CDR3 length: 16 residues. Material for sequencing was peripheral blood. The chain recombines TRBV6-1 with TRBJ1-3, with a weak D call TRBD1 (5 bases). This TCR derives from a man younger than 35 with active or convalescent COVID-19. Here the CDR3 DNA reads TGTGCCAGCAGTGTACATAGAGGAGGGGATGGAAACACCATATATTTT. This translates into CASSVHRGGDGNTIYF.